The clone carrying this T cell receptor (beta chain) was seen at least ten times. Antigen: not known. The data are from a study of T cells in Graves' hyperthyroidism and ophthalmopathy. Points from the study as a whole: Model predictions of ophthalmopathy came a median around 6.5 months before onset. Most thyroid clonotypes with frequency above 0.001 were detected in blood.

Using RNA transcripts as the source, TCR beta CDR3 regions were amplified. In the first-round RT-PCR of the TCR CDR3, the HTBI primer set was used. Via MiXCR, TCRdb re-called the multiplex PCR reads, giving one row per CDR3 protein. Of roughly 740,000 distinct CDR3 sequences in the sample, about a sixth were seen once. V gave up 6 bases and J gave up 1 base, with 9 bases separating them. Germline CDR1 SNHLY, CDR2 FYNNEI. The CDR3 is 13 amino acids. The patients, who ranged from 18 to 65 in age, presented with newly diagnosed hyperthyroidism lasting under 2 months. This receptor was obtained from a man aged 18-30 years with Graves' hyperthyroidism. The chain recombines TRBV2 with TRBJ1-1; the D is unclear. Sequenced material: blood. The CDR3 here is CASSGQRNTEAFF. DNA of the CDR3: TGTGCCAGCAGCGGGCAAAGGAACACTGAAGCTTTCTTT.